This T cell receptor (beta chain) derives from a study of response to subunit inactivated influenza vaccine. General study points: Authors suggested that a seasonal influenza vaccination recruits few new T cells each time.

This clonotype was counted between two and nine times. Its antigen is not known. CDR3 length: 14 amino acids. Germline values: CDR1 SSHAT, CDR2 FNYEAQ (reference sequence). Trimming shortened V by 5 bases and J by 1 base, and 12 bases separated the two germline ends. One entry per CDR3 protein, called by TCRdb with MiXCR from the RT-PCR reads. Found here are around 520,000 distinct CDR3 sequences, about 10% of them singletons; the top ten hold 9.5% to 13%. The sequencing here drew on PBMCs from blood, taken on the day of vaccination. The chain has TRBV7-7 and TRBJ2-7; D possibly corresponds to TRBD2 (6 bases). The TCR originated in a man between 50 and 59 years old who received an inactivated influenza vaccine. The CDR3 bases are TGTGCCAGCAGCCCGGGGGTTGGTTCCTACGAGCAGTACTTC. Protein sequence: CASSPGVGSYEQYF.